One sample yielded the 27 T cell receptor beta chains listed below, sequenced in a study of cytomegalovirus exposure and HLA in healthy donors. Primers for the PCR totalled 60 Vbeta and 13 Jbeta. Data came from immunoSEQ multiplex PCR; TCRdb stores just in-frame clones and leaves some out. The profile shows 200,000 or so clones, over 75% of them singletons. The sample was PBMCs. These receptor sequences come from a human donor in good health.

The rearrangement joins TRBV9 to TRBJ2-3; no firm D call. V was cut by 0 bases and J by 5 bases, with 13 bases left in between. Germline-derived CDR1 and CDR2 are SGDLS and YYNGEE. CDR3 length: 15 residues. Here the CDR3 DNA reads TGTGCCAGCAGCGTAGCAGGCTTCCCAGGAGATACGCAGTATTTT. Protein sequence: CASSVAGFPGDTQYF.

The CDR3 protein is CASSLVGTSGRAGETQYF. DNA for the CDR3: TGCGCCAGCAGCTTGGTTGGGACTAGCGGGAGAGCAGGAGAGACCCAGTACTTC. J is TRBJ2-5 and V is TRBV5-1; 14 bases match TRBD2. The CDR3 covers 18 residues. The V segment lost 0 bases and the J segment 4 bases; nucleotides outside the gene matches: 8. The germline V gene has CDR1 SGHRS and CDR2 YFSETQ. Drawing the rest from reference TRBV5-1 and TRBJ2-5, the complete variable domain is KAGVTQTPRYLIKTRGQQVTLSCSPISGHRSVSWYQQTPGQGLQFLFEYFSETQRNKGNFPGRFSGRQFSNSRSEMNVSTLELGDSALYLCASSLVGTSGRAGETQYFGPGTRLLVL.

The genes are TRBV2 and TRBJ2-3; D gene uncertain. Germline loops: CDR1 SNHLY, CDR2 FYNNEI. The length of the CDR3 is 14 residues. Trimming took 4 bases from V and 0 from J, leaving 8 bases between them. The CDR3 DNA sequence: TGTGCCAGCAGTGTTCAGTCTAGCACAGATACGCAGTATTTT. Its translation is CASSVQSSTDTQYF.

The genes are TRBV19 and TRBJ2-5; the D gene is possibly TRBD2 (5 bases). The germline V and J ends were trimmed by 0 bases and 4 bases, with 15 bases remaining between them. Germline values: CDR1 LNHDA, CDR2 SQIVND (reference sequence). This CDR3 comprises 16 residues. CDR3 region: CASSIDGLGGGETQYF. The CDR3 nucleotides read TGTGCCAGTAGTATAGATGGGCTGGGTGGAGGAGAGACCCAGTACTTC. Variable domain in full (rest from reference TRBV19 and TRBJ2-5): DGGITQSPKYLFRKEGQNVTLSCEQNLNHDAMYWYRQDPGQGLRLIYYSQIVNDFQKGDIAEGYSVSREKKESFPLTVTSAQKNPTAFYLCASSIDGLGGGETQYFGPGTRLLVL.

This chain connects TRBV7-9 to TRBJ2-7, with 7 bases aligning to TRBD1. CDR3 length: 13 residues. CDR1 is SEHNR and CDR2 is FQNEAQ in the germline V gene (reference sequence). V dropped 11 bases and J dropped 5; count of bases not matched to a gene: 12. The CDR3 DNA is TGTGCCTCGAGGGGGCGGAGGCGCGACGAGCAGTACTTC. Its protein is CASRGRRRDEQYF. Full variable domain (rest looked up from reference TRBV7-9 and TRBJ2-7): DTGVSQNPRHKITKRGQNVTFRCDPISEHNRLYWYRQTLGQGPEFLTYFQNEAQLEKSRLLSDRFSAERPKGSFSTLEIQRTEQGDSAMYLCASRGRRRDEQYFGPGTRLTVT.

CDR3: CASSLLRDNEQYF. The CDR3 DNA reads as TGTGCCAGCAGCTTACTCCGGGACAACGAGCAGTACTTC. The chain has TRBV7-8 and TRBJ2-7, with a possible D match to TRBD1 (6 bases). The CDR3 covers 13 residues. Germline values: CDR1 SGHVS, CDR2 FQNEAQ. V shed 2 bases and J shed 5 bases, with 10 bases lying between them. Together with reference TRBV7-8 and TRBJ2-7, the CDR3 gives the full variable domain: GAGVSQSPRYKVAKRGQDVALRCDPISGHVSLFWYQQALGQGPEFLTYFQNEAQLDKSGLPSDRFFAERPEGSVSTLKIQRTQQEDSAVYLCASSLLRDNEQYFGPGTRLTVT.

V usage is TRBV5-1 and J usage is TRBJ2-1; D ambiguous. Germline V gives CDR1 SGHRS, CDR2 YFSETQ. The CDR3 extends over 10 amino acids. Trimming left V 1 base short and J 12 bases short, with 5 bases between. CDR3 sequence reads: CASSLLAQFF. DNA for the CDR3: TGCGCCAGCAGCTTGTTAGCGCAGTTCTTC.

This rearrangement joins TRBV4-3 to TRBJ1-4; D possibly corresponds to TRBD1 (5 bases). V lost 0 bases and J lost 5, with 13 bases in between. This CDR3 contains 16 residues. The germline V gene encodes CDR1 LGHNA and CDR2 YSLEER. The CDR3 DNA reads as TGCGCCAGCAGCCAAGAGGGGGGACGGGCGAATGAAAAACTGTTTTTT. The encoded protein is CASSQEGGRANEKLFF.

The chain couples TRBV5-1 to TRBJ2-7; TRBD1 matches at 8 bases. The ends lost 4 bases at V and 6 bases at J; junction bases unmatched: 9. The CDR3 totals 14 residues. Germline lookup yields CDR1 SGHRS and CDR2 YFSETQ. The CDR3: CASSSRQGSGEQYF. The CDR3 region has the DNA TGCGCCAGCAGCAGTCGACAGGGGAGCGGCGAGCAGTACTTC. Using reference TRBV5-1 and TRBJ2-7 for the parts outside the CDR3, the full variable domain is KAGVTQTPRYLIKTRGQQVTLSCSPISGHRSVSWYQQTPGQGLQFLFEYFSETQRNKGNFPGRFSGRQFSNSRSEMNVSTLELGDSALYLCASSSRQGSGEQYFGPGTRLTVT.

Written as DNA, the CDR3 is TGTGCAAGTCGCTTAGCCTTCGAGGGTTCAGGGAGGACTGAAGCTTTCTTT. Protein sequence: CASRLAFEGSGRTEAFF. The chain joins TRBV12-2 to TRBJ1-1. TRBV12-2 is a documented pseudogene. The CDR3 consists of 17 residues.

The rearrangement uses TRBV5-4 and TRBJ2-2; 7 nucleotides agree with TRBD2. The V segment lost 4 bases and the J segment 6 bases; nucleotides outside the gene matches: 3. The CDR3 has 13 residues. Per germline, CDR1 SGHNT and CDR2 YYREEE (reference sequence). CDR3 region: CASSRGGAGELFF. CDR3 DNA sequence: TGTGCCAGCAGCAGGGGAGGGGCCGGGGAGCTGTTTTTT.

DNA for the CDR3: TGTGCCAGTAGGTACATCCGTGGTAAAGCTTTCTTT. Protein product: CASRYIRGKAFF. The rearrangement joins TRBV19 to TRBJ1-1; no definite D call. V was trimmed by 6 bases and J by 9 bases, leaving 14 bases between them. Germline CDR1 LNHDA, CDR2 SQIVND (reference sequence). CDR3 length: 12 amino acids.

The rearrangement links TRBV6-1 to TRBJ2-7; 7 positions agree with TRBD2. CDR1 and CDR2 (germline): MNHNS, SASEGT. V gave up 6 bases and J gave up 7 bases; unmatched junction bases: 12. The CDR3 is made up of 14 amino acids. The CDR3 loop is CASRKSASGNEQYF. CDR3 nucleotides: TGTGCCAGCAGGAAAAGTGCTAGCGGAAATGAGCAGTACTTC.

This clone was picked up one time. V and J are TRBV7-9 and TRBJ1-1, with a possible D match to TRBD1 (6 bases). The germline gives CDR1 SEHNR, CDR2 FQNEAQ (reference sequence). This CDR3 comprises 13 residues. Trimming removed 7 bases at V and 11 bases at J, with 20 bases between. CDR3 in amino acids: CASTGGEGVSAFF. CDR3 in DNA: TGTGCCAGCACGGGCGGGGAGGGGGTAAGTGCTTTCTTT.

The V call is TRBV4-3, the J call TRBJ1-1; 9 positions agree with TRBD1. The CDR3 has 14 residues. Germline assignment: CDR1 LGHNA and CDR2 YSLEER. V shed 1 base, J shed 5 bases, and the junction held 2 bases outside the gene matches. This CDR3 reads CASSQADRGTEAFF. CDR3 DNA: TGCGCCAGCAGCCAAGCTGACAGGGGGACTGAAGCTTTCTTT.

This chain joins TRBV7-6 and TRBJ2-5; 8 bases are a match to TRBD1. Trimming took 1 base from V and 4 from J; bases not matched to a gene: 8. The CDR3 runs to 16 residues. CDR1 SGHVS and CDR2 FNYEAQ come from the germline V gene. This chain's CDR3 is CASSLVGTGILETQYF. The CDR3 DNA sequence: TGTGCCAGCAGCTTAGTTGGGACAGGTATTTTAGAGACCCAGTACTTC.

The V call is TRBV9, the J call TRBJ2-7, with D perhaps matching TRBD2 (7 bases). V lost 3 bases and J 2 bases, leaving 15 bases between the germline ends. Germline CDR1 SGDLS, CDR2 YYNGEE. The CDR3 runs 15 residues. The CDR3 is CASSEGDSGPYEQYF. The CDR3 DNA follows: TGTGCCAGCAGCGAGGGGGATAGCGGGCCCTACGAGCAGTACTTC.

The rearrangement links TRBV5-4 to TRBJ2-7; the match to TRBD2 covers 8 bases. This CDR3 region has 14 residues. V lost 2 bases, J lost 1 base, and 2 bases stayed unmatched. The germline V gene has CDR1 SGHNT and CDR2 YYREEE (reference sequence). Here the CDR3 reads CASSFSGESYEQYF. The CDR3 DNA reads TGTGCCAGCAGCTTTAGCGGGGAATCCTACGAGCAGTACTTC.

V usage is TRBV19 and J usage is TRBJ2-7; D is possibly TRBD2 (5 bases). This CDR3 has 14 amino acids. The V end lost 5 bases, the J end lost 5 bases, and 16 bases lay between the germline ends. Germline V gene sequence: CDR1 LNHDA, CDR2 SQIVND (reference sequence). This CDR3 is CASSFFGSNNEQYF. CDR3 DNA: TGTGCCAGTAGTTTTTTTGGGAGTAACAACGAGCAGTACTTC.

A note on this clone: The junction departs from germline at one end; a sequencing error may be responsible. This sequence joins TRBV14 and TRBJ1-2; a weak D match, TRBD1 (6 bases). CDR3 length: 11 amino acids. The germline V gene has CDR1 SGHDN and CDR2 FVKESK. The CDR3 reads CASSSLDRYFF. DNA for the CDR3: TGTGCCAGCAGCTCCCTGGACAGATACTTCTTC.

The sample holds one count of this clone. The rearrangement links TRBV27 to TRBJ2-5; D is ambiguous. The DNA end lines up better with TRBJ2-7; the J call may be wrong. CDR1 and CDR2 from the germline V gene are MNHEY and SMNVEV (reference sequence). This CDR3 region has 12 residues. The CDR3 DNA sequence: TGTGCCAGCAGTTCATCATCGTACGAGCAGTACTTC. Translated, it gives CASSSSSYEQYF.

V and J are TRBV10-2 and TRBJ2-1; 14 bases are shared with TRBD2. The junction had 6 bases not matched to a gene; V was cut back by 7 bases and J by 4 bases. The CDR3 spans 16 residues. Looked up from germline, CDR1 is WSHSY and CDR2 is SAAADI. The CDR3 loop is CASKGTSGSTYNEQFF. In DNA, the CDR3 is TGCGCCAGCAAGGGGACTAGCGGGAGTACGTACAATGAGCAGTTCTTC.

Here the CDR3 reads CASSSYEEGVAEQYF. DNA for the CDR3: TGTGCCAGCAGCTCCTACGAGGAAGGGGTAGCCGAGCAGTACTTC. The genes are TRBV11-3 and TRBJ2-7, with D perhaps TRBD1 (5 bases). V lost 4 bases to trimming and J lost 6 bases, with 19 bases between them. Looked up from germline, CDR1 is SGHNT and CDR2 is YENEEA. The CDR3 extends over 15 amino acids.

The chain has TRBV29-1 and TRBJ1-1, with unresolved D. The CDR3 is made up of 11 amino acids. Per the germline V gene, CDR1 is SQVTM and CDR2 is ANQGSEA. V lost 8 bases, J lost 3 bases, and 10 bases lay in between. In nucleotides, the CDR3 is TGCAGCCTTAGTTTGGACACTGAAGCTTTCTTT. Protein product: CSLSLDTEAFF.

The chain recombines TRBV30 with TRBJ2-5; 7 bases map to TRBD2. The V gene end was trimmed by 1 base and the J gene end by 3 bases; junction bases not matched to a gene: 5. Germline V gene sequence: CDR1 GTSNPN, CDR2 SVGIG (reference sequence). The CDR3 is 14 residues long. This CDR3 is CAWSGGAGKETQYF. CDR3 bases: TGTGCCTGGAGTGGGGGAGCGGGAAAAGAGACCCAGTACTTC.

This chain joins TRBV5-1 and TRBJ1-1; D is possibly TRBD1 (5 bases). The V gene lost 0 bases and the J gene lost 0 bases, with 21 bases spanning the gap. Germline CDR1 SGHRS, CDR2 YFSETQ. The CDR3 has 19 residues. The CDR3 region is CASSLEGLTRYPMNTEAFF. DNA of the CDR3: TGCGCCAGCAGCTTGGAGGGGCTGACTCGGTACCCCATGAACACTGAAGCTTTCTTT.

This clone was seen a handful of times. The same CDR3 is also encoded by other DNA sequences in this sample. This chain connects TRBV4-3 to TRBJ1-5; 7 bases are a match to TRBD1. The germline V gene has CDR1 LGHNA and CDR2 YSLEER. The trim removed 0 bases at V and 1 base at J, leaving 9 bases unmatched. This CDR3 comprises 18 residues. CDR3 DNA: TGCGCCAGCAGCCAAGATCTCCAGGGGGTGGGGAGCAATCAGCCCCAGCATTTT. Its translation is CASSQDLQGVGSNQPQHF.